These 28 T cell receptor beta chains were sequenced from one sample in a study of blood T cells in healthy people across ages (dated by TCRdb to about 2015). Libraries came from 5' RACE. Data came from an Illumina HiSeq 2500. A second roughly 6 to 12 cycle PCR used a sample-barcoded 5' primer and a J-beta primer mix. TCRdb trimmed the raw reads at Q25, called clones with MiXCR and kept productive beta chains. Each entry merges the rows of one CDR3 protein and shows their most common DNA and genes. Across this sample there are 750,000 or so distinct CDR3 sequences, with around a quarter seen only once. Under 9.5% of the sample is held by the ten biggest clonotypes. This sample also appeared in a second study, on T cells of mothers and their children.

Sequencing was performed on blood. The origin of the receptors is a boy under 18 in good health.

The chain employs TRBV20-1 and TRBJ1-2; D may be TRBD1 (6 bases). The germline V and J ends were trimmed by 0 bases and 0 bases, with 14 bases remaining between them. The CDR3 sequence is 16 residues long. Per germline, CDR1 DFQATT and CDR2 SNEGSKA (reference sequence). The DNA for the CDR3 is TGCAGTGCTAGAGATGGGTCCAGGGGAACTAACTATGGCTACACCTTC. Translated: CSARDGSRGTNYGYTF.

The CDR3 DNA reads as TGTGCCAGCAGCCAAGGGGGAGACTCCTACAATGAGCAGTTCTTC. Its protein is CASSQGGDSYNEQFF. The genes are TRBV4-2 and TRBJ2-1, with D possibly being TRBD2 (5 bases). CDR1 and CDR2 (germline): LGHNA, YNFKEQ. The V and J ends lost 1 base and 0 bases respectively, with 7 bases between them. The CDR3 contains 15 residues.

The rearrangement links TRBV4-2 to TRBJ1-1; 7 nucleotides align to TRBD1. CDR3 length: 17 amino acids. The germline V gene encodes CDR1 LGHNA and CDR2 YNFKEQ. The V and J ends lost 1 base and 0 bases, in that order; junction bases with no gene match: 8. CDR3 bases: TGTGCCAGCAGCCAAGGGGTGGTGGGACAGTTGAACACTGAAGCTTTCTTT. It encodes CASSQGVVGQLNTEAFF.

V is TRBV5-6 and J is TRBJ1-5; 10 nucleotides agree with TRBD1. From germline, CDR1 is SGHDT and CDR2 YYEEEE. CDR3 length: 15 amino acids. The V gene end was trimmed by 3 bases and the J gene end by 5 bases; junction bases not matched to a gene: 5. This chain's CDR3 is CASSSAGTGDQPQHF. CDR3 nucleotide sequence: TGTGCCAGCAGCTCGGCCGGGACAGGGGATCAGCCCCAGCATTTT.

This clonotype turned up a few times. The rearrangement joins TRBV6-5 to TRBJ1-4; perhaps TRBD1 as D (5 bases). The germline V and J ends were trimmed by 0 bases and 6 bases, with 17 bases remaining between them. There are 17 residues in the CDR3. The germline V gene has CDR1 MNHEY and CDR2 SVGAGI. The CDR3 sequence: CASSYSRRGVRDEKLFF. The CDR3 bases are TGTGCCAGCAGTTACTCGAGGCGGGGGGTCCGGGATGAAAAACTGTTTTTT.

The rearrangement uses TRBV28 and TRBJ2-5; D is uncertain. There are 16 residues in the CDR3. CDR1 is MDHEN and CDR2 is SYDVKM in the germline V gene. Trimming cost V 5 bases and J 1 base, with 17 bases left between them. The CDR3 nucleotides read TGTGCCAGCAGTGTCTTTTTGCAAGGCGCCCAAGAGACCCAGTACTTC. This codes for CASSVFLQGAQETQYF.

The DNA for the CDR3 is TGTGCCAGCAGTCCCAATCCAACAAATGGGGATACGCAGTATTTT. As protein: CASSPNPTNGDTQYF. The chain combines TRBV7-2 with TRBJ2-3; no definite D call. The CDR3 spans 15 residues. From germline, CDR1 is SGHTA and CDR2 FQGNSA. V was trimmed by 6 bases and J by 6 bases, leaving 19 bases between them.

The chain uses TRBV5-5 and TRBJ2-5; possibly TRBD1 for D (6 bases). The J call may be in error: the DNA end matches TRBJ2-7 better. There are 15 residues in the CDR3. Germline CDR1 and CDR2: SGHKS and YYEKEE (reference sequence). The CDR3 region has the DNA TGTGCCAGCAGCTTGGATTGGGGGCAAAACTACGAGCAGTACTTC. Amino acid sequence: CASSLDWGQNYEQYF.

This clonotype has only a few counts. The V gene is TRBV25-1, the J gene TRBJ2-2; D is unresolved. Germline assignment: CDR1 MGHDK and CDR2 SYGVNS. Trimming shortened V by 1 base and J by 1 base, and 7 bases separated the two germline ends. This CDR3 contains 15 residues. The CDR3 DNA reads TGTGCCAGCAGTGAATGGGAAGAGAACACCGGGGAGCTGTTTTTT. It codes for CASSEWEENTGELFF.

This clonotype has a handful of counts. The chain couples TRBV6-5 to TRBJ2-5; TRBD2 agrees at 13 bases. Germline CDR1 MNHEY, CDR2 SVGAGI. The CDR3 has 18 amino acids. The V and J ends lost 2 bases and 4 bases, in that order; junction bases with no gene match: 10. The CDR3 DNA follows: TGTGCCAGCAGTTACGGCCGTCGACTAGCGGGAGGTGGAGAGACCCAGTACTTC. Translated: CASSYGRRLAGGGETQYF.

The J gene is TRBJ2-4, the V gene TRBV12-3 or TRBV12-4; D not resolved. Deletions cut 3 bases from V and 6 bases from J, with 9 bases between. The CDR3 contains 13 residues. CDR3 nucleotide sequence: TGTGCCAGCAGTTTCGGCAGATCAAACATTCAGTACTTC. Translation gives CASSFGRSNIQYF.

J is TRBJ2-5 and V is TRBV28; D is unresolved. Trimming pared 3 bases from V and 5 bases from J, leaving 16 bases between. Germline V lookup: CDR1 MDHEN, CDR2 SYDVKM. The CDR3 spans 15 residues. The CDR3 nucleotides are TGTGCCAGCAGTTTCTTAGGGCCACGAACGGAGACCCAGTACTTC. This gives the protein CASSFLGPRTETQYF.

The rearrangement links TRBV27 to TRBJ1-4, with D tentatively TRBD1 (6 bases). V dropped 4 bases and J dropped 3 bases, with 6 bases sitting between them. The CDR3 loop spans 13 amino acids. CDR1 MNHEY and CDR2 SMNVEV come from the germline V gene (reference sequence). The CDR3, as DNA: TGTGCCAGCAGTTACAGGGCTAATGAAAAACTGTTTTTT. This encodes CASSYRANEKLFF.

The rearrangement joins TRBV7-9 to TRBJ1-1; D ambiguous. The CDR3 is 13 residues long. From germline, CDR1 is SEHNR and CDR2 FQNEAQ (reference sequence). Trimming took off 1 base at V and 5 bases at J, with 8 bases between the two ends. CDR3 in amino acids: CASSLEVGTEAFF. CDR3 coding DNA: TGTGCCAGCAGCTTAGAGGTGGGAACTGAAGCTTTCTTT.

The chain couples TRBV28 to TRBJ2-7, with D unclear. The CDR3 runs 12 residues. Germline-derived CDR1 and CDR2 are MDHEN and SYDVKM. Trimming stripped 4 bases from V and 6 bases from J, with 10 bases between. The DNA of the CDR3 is TGTGCCAGCAGTTCCGCCTCCGGCGAGCAGTACTTC. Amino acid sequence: CASSSASGEQYF.

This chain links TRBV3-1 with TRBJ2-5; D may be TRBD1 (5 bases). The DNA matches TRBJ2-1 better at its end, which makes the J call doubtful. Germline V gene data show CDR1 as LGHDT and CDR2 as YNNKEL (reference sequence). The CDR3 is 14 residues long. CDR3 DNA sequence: TGTGCCAGCAGCCCCCCGACAGTCCGCAATGAGCAGTTCTTC. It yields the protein CASSPPTVRNEQFF.

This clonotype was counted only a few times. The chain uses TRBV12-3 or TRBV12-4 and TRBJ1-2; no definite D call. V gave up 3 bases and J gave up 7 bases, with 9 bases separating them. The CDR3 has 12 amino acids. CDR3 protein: CASSFAGSGYTF. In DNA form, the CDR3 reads TGTGCCAGCAGTTTTGCTGGTTCTGGCTACACCTTC.

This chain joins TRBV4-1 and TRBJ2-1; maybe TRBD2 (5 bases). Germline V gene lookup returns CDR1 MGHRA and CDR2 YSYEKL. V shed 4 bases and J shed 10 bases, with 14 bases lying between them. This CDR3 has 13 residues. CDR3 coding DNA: TGCGCCAGCAGCCGGACTCTCGGTAGCGAGCAGTTCTTC. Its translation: CASSRTLGSEQFF.

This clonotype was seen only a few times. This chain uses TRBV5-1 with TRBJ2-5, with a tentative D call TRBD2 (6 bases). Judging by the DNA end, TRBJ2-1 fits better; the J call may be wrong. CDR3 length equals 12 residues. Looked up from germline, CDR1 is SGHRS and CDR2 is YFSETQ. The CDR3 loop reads CASSLEGIEQFF. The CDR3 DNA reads TGCGCCAGCAGCCTGGAGGGGATTGAGCAGTTCTTC.

The CDR3 spells CASSSPPRGKETQYF. In nucleotides, the CDR3 is TGTGCCAGCAGCTCGCCCCCCAGGGGGAAGGAGACCCAGTACTTC. This chain connects TRBV7-9 to TRBJ2-5; TRBD1 matches at 7 bases. Germline loops: CDR1 SEHNR, CDR2 FQNEAQ (reference sequence). V gave up 4 bases and J gave up 5 bases; unmatched junction bases: 10. The CDR3 length is 15 residues.

The CDR3 bases are TGTGCCAGCAGCTTAGGTGGGAGGGCCGGGGACGAGCAGTACTTC. Amino acid sequence: CASSLGGRAGDEQYF. This chain uses TRBV7-6 with TRBJ2-7, with 7 bases aligning to TRBD2. V gave up 1 base and J gave up 5 bases; unmatched junction bases: 8. Per germline, CDR1 SGHVS and CDR2 FNYEAQ. CDR3 length: 15 amino acids.

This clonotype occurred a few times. The CDR3, as DNA: TGTGCCAGTAGTAAGACTAGCGGGAGCTACGAGCAGTACTTC. Translating it yields CASSKTSGSYEQYF. This chain uses TRBV19 with TRBJ2-7; 12 bases align to TRBD2. Trimming took 4 bases from V and 3 from J; bases not matched to a gene: 1. Germline-derived CDR1 and CDR2 are LNHDA and SQIVND (reference sequence). This CDR3 region has 14 residues.

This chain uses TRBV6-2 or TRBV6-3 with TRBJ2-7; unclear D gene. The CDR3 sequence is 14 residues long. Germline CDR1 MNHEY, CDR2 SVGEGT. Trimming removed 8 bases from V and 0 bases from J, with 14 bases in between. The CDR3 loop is CASVEMGSSYEQYF. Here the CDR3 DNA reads TGTGCCAGCGTCGAAATGGGTAGCTCCTACGAGCAGTACTTC.

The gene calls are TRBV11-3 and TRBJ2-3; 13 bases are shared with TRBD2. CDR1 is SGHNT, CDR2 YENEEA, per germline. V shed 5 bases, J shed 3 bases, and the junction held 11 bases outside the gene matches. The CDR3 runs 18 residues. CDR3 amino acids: CASSKWTSGGRMTDTQYF. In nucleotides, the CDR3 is TGTGCCAGCAGCAAATGGACTAGCGGGGGTAGGATGACAGATACGCAGTATTTT.

In DNA, the CDR3 is TGTGCCATTGGACCAGACACTGGCTACGAGCAGTACTTC. Its translation: CAIGPDTGYEQYF. The chain couples TRBV10-3 to TRBJ2-7; D unresolved. CDR3 length: 13 residues. Between the trimmed V and J ends, which lost 9 bases and 3 bases, there was a span of 15 bases. Per the germline V gene, CDR1 is ENHRY and CDR2 is SYGVKD.

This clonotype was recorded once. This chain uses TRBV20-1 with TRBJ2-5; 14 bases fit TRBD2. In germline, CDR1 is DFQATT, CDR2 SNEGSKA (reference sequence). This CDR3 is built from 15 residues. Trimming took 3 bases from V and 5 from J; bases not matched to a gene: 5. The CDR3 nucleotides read TGCAGTGCTAGGGGACTAGCGGGAGATGAGGAGACCCAGTACTTC. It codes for CSARGLAGDEETQYF.

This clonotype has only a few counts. In DNA, the CDR3 is TGTGCCAGCAGCTTAGCGGGGCTAGCGGTGATTAATGAGCAGTTCTTC. Protein sequence: CASSLAGLAVINEQFF. The J gene is TRBJ2-1, the V gene TRBV7-9; TRBD2 agrees at 7 bases. Germline values: CDR1 SEHNR, CDR2 FQNEAQ (reference sequence). The CDR3 sequence is 16 residues long. V shed 0 bases, J shed 7 bases, and the junction held 9 bases outside the gene matches.

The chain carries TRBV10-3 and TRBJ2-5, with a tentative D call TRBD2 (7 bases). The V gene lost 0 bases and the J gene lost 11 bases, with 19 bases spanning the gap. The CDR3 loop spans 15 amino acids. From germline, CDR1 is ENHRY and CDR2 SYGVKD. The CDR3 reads CAISESAGASYGQYF. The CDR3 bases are TGTGCCATCAGTGAGTCGGCGGGGGCATCCTACGGGCAGTACTTC.